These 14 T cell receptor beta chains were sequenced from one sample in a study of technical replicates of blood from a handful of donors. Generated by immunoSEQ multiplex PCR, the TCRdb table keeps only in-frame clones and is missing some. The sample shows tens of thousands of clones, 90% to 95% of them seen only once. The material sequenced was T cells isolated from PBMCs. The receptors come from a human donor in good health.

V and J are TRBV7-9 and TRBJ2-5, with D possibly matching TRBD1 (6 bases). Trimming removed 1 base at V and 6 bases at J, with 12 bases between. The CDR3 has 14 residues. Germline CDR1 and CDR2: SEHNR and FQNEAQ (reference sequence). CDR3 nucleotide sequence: TGTGCCAGCAGCTTAGGAAGTACAGGGCAGACCCAGTACTTC. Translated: CASSLGSTGQTQYF.

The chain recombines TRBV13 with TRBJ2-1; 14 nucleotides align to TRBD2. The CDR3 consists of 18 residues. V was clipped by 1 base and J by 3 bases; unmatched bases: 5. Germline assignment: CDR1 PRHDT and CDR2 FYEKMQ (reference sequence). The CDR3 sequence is CASSLVGTSGSYYNEQFF. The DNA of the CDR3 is TGTGCCAGCAGCTTAGTGGGGACTAGCGGGAGCTACTACAATGAGCAGTTCTTC.

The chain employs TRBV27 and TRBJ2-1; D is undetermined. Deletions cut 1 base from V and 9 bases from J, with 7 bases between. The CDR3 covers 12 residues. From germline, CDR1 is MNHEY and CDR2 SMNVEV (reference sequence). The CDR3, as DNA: TGTGCCAGCAGTTTATTGCCCAGTGAGCAGTTCTTC. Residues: CASSLLPSEQFF.

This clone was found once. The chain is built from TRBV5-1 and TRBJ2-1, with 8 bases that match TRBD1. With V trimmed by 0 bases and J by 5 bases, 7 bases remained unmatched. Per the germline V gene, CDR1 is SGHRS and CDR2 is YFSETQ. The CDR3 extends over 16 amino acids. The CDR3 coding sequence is TGCGCCAGCAGCTTGGCCTTCCGGACAGGGAACAATGAGCAGTTCTTC. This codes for CASSLAFRTGNNEQFF.

CDR3 loop: CASSIGQNTEAFF. The CDR3 nucleotides are TGTGCCAGTAGTATAGGACAGAACACTGAAGCTTTCTTT. The chain uses TRBV19 and TRBJ1-1; D call uncertain. The CDR3 consists of 13 residues. Looked up from germline, CDR1 is LNHDA and CDR2 is SQIVND (reference sequence). V was cut by 1 base and J by 1 base, with 4 bases left in between.

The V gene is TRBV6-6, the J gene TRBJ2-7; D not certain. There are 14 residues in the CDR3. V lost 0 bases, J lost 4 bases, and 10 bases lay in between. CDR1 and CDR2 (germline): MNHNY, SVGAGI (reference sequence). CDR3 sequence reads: CASSYSKARYEQYF. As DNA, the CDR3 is TGTGCCAGCAGTTACTCCAAGGCCAGGTACGAGCAGTACTTC.

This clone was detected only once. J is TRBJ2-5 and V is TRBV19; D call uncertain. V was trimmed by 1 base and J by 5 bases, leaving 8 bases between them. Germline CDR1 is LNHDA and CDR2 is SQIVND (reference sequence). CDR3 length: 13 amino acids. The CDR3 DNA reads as TGTGCCAGTAGTATAGGACAAGCCGAGACCCAGTACTTC. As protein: CASSIGQAETQYF. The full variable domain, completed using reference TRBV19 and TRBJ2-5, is DGGITQSPKYLFRKEGQNVTLSCEQNLNHDAMYWYRQDPGQGLRLIYYSQIVNDFQKGDIAEGYSVSREKKESFPLTVTSAQKNPTAFYLCASSIGQAETQYFGPGTRLLVL.

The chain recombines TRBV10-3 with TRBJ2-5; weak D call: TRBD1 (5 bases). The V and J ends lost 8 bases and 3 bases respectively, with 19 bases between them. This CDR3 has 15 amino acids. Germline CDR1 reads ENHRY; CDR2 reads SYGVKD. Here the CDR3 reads CAIGSVQGGEETQYF. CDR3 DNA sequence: TGTGCCATCGGATCCGTGCAGGGCGGAGAAGAGACCCAGTACTTC.

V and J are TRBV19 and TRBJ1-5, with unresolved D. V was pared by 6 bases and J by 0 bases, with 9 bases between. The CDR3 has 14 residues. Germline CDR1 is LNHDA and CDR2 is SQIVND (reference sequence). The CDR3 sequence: CASRAGFSNQPQHF. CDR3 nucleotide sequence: TGTGCCAGTAGGGCCGGGTTTAGCAATCAGCCCCAGCATTTT. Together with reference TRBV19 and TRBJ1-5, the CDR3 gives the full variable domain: DGGITQSPKYLFRKEGQNVTLSCEQNLNHDAMYWYRQDPGQGLRLIYYSQIVNDFQKGDIAEGYSVSREKKESFPLTVTSAQKNPTAFYLCASRAGFSNQPQHFGDGTRLSIL.

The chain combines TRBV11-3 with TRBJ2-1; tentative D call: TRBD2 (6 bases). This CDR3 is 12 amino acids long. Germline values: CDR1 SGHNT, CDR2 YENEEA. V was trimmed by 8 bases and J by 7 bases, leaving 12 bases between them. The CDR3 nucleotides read TGTGCCAGCGGGTCCGCGGGGAATGAGCAGTTCTTC. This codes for CASGSAGNEQFF.

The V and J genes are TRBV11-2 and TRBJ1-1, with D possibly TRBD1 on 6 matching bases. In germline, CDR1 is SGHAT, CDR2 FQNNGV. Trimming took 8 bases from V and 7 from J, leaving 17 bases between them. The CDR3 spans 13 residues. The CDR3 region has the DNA TGTGCCAGCGGCAGAGGGGGAGGGTATGAAGCTTTCTTT. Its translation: CASGRGGGYEAFF.

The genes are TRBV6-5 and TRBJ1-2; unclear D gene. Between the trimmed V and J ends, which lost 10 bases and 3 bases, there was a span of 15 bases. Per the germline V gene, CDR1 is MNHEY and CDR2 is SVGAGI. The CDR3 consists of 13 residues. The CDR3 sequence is CATQRGSHYGYTF. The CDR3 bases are TGTGCCACCCAAAGAGGGTCCCACTATGGCTACACCTTC.

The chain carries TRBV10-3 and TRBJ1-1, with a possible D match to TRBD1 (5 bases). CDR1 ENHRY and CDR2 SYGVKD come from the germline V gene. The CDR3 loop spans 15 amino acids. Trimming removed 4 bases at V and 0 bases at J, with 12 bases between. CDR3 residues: CAISVQVGMNTEAFF. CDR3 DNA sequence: TGTGCCATCAGTGTACAGGTGGGGATGAACACTGAAGCTTTCTTT.

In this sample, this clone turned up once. The CDR3 DNA reads as TGTGCCAGCAGCGACAGGGGCAGCGGTGAAAAACTGTTTTTT. Its protein is CASSDRGSGEKLFF. This chain joins TRBV9 and TRBJ1-4, with 7 bases fitting TRBD1. Germline CDR1 reads SGDLS; CDR2 reads YYNGEE. The CDR3 is made up of 14 amino acids. Germline trimming cut 3 bases from V and 7 bases from J; bases unmatched to any gene: 6.